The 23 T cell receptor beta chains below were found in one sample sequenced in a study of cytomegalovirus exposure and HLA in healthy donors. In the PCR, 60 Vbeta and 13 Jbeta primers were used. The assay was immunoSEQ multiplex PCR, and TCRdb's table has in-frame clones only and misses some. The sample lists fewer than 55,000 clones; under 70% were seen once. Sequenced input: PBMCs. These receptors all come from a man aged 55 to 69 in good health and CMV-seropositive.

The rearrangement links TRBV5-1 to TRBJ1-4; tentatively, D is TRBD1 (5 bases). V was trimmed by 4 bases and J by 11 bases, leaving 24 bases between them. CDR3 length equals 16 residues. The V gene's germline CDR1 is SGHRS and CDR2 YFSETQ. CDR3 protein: CASSPRSTDLTWKLFF. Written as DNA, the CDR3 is TGCGCCAGCAGCCCGAGATCGACAGATTTAACGTGGAAACTGTTTTTT.

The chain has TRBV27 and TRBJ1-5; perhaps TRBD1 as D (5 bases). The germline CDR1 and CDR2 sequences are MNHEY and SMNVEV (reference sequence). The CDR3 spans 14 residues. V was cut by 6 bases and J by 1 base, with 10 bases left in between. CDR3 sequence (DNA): TGTGCCAGCAGCCGCGGGGGGAGCAATCAGCCCCAGCATTTT. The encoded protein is CASSRGGSNQPQHF.

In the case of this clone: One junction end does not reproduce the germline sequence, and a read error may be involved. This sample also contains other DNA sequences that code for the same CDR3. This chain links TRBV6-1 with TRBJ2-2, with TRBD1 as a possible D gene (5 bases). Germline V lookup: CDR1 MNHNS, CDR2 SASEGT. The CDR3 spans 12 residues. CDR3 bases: TGTGCTAGCAGCAGGGTGGCCGGGGAGCTGTTTTTT. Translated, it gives CASSRVAGELFF.

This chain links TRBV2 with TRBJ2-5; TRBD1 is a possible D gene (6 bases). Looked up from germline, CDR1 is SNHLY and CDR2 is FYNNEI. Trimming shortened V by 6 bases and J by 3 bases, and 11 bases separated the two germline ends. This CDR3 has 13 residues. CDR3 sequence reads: CASRRDKKETQYF. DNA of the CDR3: TGTGCCAGCAGGAGGGACAAAAAAGAGACCCAGTACTTC. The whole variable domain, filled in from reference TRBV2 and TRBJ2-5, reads EPEVTQTPSHQVTQMGQEVILRCVPISNHLYFYWYRQILGQKVEFLVSFYNNEISEKSEIFDDQFSVERPDGSNFTLKIRSTKLEDSAMYFCASRRDKKETQYFGPGTRLLVL.

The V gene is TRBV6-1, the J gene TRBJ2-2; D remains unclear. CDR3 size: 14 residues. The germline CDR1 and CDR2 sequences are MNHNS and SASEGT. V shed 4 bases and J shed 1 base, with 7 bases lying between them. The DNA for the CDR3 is TGTGCCAGCAGTGTATCGGGGAACACCGGGGAGCTGTTTTTT. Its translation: CASSVSGNTGELFF.

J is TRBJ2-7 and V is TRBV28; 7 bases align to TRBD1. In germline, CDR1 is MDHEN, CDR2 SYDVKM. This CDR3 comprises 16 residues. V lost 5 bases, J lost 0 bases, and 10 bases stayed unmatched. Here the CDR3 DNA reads TGTGCCAGCAGTGACCCCTTGTCAGGGGGCTCCTACGAGCAGTACTTC. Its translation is CASSDPLSGGSYEQYF. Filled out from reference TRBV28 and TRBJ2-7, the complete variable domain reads DVKVTQSSRYLVKRTGEKVFLECVQDMDHENMFWYRQDPGLGLRLIYFSYDVKMKEKGDIPEGYSVSREKKERFSLILESASTNQTSMYLCASSDPLSGGSYEQYFGPGTRLTVT.

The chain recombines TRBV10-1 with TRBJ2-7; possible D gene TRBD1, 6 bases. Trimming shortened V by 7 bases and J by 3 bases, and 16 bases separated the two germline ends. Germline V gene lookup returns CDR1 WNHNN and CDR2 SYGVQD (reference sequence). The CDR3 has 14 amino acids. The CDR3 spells CASTPPGQNYEQYF. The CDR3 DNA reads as TGCGCCAGCACTCCCCCGGGACAAAACTACGAGCAGTACTTC.

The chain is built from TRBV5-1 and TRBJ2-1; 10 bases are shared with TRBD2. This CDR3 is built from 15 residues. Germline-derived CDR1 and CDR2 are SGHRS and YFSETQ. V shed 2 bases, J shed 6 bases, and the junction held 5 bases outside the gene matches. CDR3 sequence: CASSLAGGLGNEQFF. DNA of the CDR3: TGCGCCAGCAGCTTAGCGGGAGGGCTAGGCAATGAGCAGTTCTTC.

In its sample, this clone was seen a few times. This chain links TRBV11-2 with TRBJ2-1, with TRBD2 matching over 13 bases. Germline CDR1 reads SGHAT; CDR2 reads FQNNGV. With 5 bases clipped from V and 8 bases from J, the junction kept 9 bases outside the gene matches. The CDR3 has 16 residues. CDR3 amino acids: CASSPSRTSGSDEQFF. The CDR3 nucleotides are TGTGCCAGCAGCCCCAGCCGGACTAGCGGGAGCGATGAGCAGTTCTTC.

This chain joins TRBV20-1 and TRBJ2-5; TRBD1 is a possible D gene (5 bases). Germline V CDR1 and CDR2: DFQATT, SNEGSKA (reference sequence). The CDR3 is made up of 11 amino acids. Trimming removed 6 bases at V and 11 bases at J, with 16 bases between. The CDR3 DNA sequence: TGCAGTGCCTCACAGGCGATAGAGCAGTACTTC. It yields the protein CSASQAIEQYF.

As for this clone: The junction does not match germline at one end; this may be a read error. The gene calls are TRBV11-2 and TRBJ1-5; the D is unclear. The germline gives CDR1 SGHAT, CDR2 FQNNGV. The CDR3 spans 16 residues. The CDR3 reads CATSLGSGKGNQPQHF. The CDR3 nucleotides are TGTGCCACCAGCTTAGGGTCGGGGAAGGGCAATCAGCCCCAGCATTTT. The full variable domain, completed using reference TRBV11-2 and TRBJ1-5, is EAGVAQSPRYKIIEKRQSVAFWCNPISGHATLYWYQQILGQGPKLLIQFQNNGVVDDSQLPKDRFSAERLKGVDSTLKIQPAKLEDSAVYLCATSLGSGKGNQPQHFGDGTRLSIL.

The CDR3 DNA reads TGTGCCATCAGTGGGAGCGGAAAGGTGGATACGCAGTATTTT. This encodes CAISGSGKVDTQYF. The chain uses TRBV10-3 and TRBJ2-3, with D maybe TRBD2 (5 bases). CDR3 length: 14 amino acids. Trimming took 4 bases from V and 6 from J, leaving 14 bases between them. Germline CDR1 reads ENHRY; CDR2 reads SYGVKD.

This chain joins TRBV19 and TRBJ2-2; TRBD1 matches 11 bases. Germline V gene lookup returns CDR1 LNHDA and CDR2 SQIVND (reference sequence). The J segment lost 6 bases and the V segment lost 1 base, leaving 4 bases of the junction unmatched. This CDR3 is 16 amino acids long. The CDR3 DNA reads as TGTGCCAGTAGTATAGGGACAGGGGGCGCGCCCGGGGAGCTGTTTTTT. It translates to CASSIGTGGAPGELFF.

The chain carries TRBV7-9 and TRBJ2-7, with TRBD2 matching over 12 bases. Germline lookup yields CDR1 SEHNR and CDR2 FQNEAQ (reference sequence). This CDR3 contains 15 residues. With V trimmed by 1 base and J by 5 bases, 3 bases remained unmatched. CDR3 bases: TGTGCCAGCAGCTTAGGACTAGCGGGAGTGGACGAGCAGTACTTC. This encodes CASSLGLAGVDEQYF.

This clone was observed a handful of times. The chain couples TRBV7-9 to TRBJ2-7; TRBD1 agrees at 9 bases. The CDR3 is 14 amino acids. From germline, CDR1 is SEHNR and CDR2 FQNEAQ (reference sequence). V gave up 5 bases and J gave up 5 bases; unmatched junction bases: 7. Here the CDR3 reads CASSPPGQGHEQYF. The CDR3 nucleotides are TGTGCCAGCAGCCCTCCGGGACAGGGACACGAGCAGTACTTC. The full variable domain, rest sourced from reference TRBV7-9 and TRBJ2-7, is DTGVSQNPRHKITKRGQNVTFRCDPISEHNRLYWYRQTLGQGPEFLTYFQNEAQLEKSRLLSDRFSAERPKGSFSTLEIQRTEQGDSAMYLCASSPPGQGHEQYFGPGTRLTVT.

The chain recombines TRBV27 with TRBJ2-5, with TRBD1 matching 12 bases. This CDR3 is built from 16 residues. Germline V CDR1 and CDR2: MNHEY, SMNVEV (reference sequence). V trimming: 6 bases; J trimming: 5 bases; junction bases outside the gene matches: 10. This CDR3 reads CASSGTGTGGVETQYF. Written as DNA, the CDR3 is TGTGCCAGCAGCGGGACCGGGACAGGGGGCGTCGAGACCCAGTACTTC.

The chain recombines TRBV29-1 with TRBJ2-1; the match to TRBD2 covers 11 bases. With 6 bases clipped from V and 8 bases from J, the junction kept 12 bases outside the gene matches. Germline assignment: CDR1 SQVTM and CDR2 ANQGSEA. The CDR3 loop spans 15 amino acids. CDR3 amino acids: CSVHLAGGNWDEQFF. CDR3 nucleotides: TGCAGCGTCCACCTAGCGGGAGGTAATTGGGATGAGCAGTTCTTC.

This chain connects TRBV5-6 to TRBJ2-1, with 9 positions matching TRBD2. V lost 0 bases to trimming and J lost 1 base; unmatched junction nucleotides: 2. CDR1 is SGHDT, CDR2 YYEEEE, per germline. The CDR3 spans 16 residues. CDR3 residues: CASSLAAGGSYNEQFF. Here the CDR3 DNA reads TGTGCCAGCAGCTTGGCAGCGGGAGGATCCTACAATGAGCAGTTCTTC.

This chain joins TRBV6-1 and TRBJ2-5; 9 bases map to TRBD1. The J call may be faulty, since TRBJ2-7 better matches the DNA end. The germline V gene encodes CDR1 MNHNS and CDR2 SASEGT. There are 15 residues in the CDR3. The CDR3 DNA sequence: TGTGCCAGCAGTGAAAGGGGGACAGGGTCCTACGAGCAGTACTTC. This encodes CASSERGTGSYEQYF.

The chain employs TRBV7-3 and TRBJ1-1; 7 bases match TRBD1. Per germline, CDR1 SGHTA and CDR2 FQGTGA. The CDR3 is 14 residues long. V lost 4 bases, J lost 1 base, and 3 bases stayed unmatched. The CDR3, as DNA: TGTGCCAGCAGCTCGACAGGGCCGAACACTGAAGCTTTCTTT. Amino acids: CASSSTGPNTEAFF. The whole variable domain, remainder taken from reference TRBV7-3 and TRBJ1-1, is GAGVSQTPSNKVTEKGKYVELRCDPISGHTALYWYRQSLGQGPEFLIYFQGTGAADDSGLPNDRFFAVRPEGSVSTLKIQRTERGDSAVYLCASSSTGPNTEAFFGQGTRLTVV.

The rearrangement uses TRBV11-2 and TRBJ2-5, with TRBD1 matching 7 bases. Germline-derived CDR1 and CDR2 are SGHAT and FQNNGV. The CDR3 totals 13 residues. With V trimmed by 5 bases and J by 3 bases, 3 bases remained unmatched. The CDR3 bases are TGTGCCAGCAGCAGGACAGGAGAAGAGACCCAGTACTTC. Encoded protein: CASSRTGEETQYF.

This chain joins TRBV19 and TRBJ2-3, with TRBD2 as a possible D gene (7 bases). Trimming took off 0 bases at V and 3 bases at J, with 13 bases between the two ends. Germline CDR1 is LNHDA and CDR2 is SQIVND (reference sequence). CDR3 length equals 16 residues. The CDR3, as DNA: TGTGCCAGTAGTATAGATCGGGGGGCGACGACAGATACGCAGTATTTT. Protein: CASSIDRGATTDTQYF.

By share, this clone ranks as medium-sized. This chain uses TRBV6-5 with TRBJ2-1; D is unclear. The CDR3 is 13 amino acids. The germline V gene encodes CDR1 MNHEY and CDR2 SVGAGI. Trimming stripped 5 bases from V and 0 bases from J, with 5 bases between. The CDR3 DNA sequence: TGTGCCAGCAGTGCTAGCTCCTACAATGAGCAGTTCTTC. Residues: CASSASSYNEQFF.